This TCR beta chain derives from a study of monozygotic twins with inflammatory bowel disease. General observations from the study: Twin concordance left repertoire similarity unchanged, with limited power a possible explanation for this lack of difference. Against healthy co-twins, IBD patients had lower TCRbeta diversity (measured by inverse Simpson).

Two rounds of nested PCR, of roughly 15 and 9 cycles, were run on TCRalpha and TCRbeta cDNA. TCRdb re-called the 5' RACE reads, yielding one record per CDR3 amino acid sequence without DNA. This sample's table has around 450,000 distinct CDR3 sequences. CDR3 length: 17 amino acids. Notes on this clonotype: Its antigen remains unidentified.

The chain employs TRBV21-1 and TRBJ2-5; TCRdb proposes TRBD1, but this gene call is untestable without DNA. TRBV21-1 is shown as a pseudogene. This clonotype was sampled from a human donor with ulcerative colitis or Crohn's disease, or a healthy co-twin of an affected twin (not recorded which). Input material: blood. This CDR3 is CASSKLGEQRGQETQYF.